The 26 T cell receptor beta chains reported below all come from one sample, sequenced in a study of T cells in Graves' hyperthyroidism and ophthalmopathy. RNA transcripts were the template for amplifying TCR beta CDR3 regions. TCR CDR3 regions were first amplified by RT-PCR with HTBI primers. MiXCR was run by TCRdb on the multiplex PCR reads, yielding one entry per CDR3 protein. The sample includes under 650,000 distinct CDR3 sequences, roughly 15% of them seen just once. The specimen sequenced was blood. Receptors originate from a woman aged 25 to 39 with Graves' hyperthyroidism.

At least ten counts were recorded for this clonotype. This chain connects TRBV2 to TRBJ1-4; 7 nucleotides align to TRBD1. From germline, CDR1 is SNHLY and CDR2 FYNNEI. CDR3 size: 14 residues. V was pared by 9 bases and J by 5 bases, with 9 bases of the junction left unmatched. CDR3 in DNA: TGTGCCAGTACCGAGGGGGCAGCCAATGAAAAACTGTTTTTT. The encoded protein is CASTEGAANEKLFF.

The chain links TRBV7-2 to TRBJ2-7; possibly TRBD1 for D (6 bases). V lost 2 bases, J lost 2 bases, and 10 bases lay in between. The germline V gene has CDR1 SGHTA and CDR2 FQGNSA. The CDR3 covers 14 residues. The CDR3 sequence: CASSLQTGPYEQYF. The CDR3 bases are TGTGCCAGCAGCTTACAGACAGGTCCCTACGAGCAGTACTTC.

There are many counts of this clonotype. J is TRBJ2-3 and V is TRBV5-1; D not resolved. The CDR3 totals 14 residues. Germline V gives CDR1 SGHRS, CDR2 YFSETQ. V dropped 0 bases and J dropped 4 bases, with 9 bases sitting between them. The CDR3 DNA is TGCGCCAGCAGCTTGGGGGATCTGTCAGATACGCAGTATTTT. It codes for CASSLGDLSDTQYF.

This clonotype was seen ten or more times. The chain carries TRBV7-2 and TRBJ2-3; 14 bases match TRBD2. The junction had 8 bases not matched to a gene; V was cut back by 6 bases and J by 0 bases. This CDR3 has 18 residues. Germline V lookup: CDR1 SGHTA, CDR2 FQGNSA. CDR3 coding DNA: TGTGCCAGCAGATCCAGGACTAGCGGGGGGTCTAGCACAGATACGCAGTATTTT. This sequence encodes CASRSRTSGGSSTDTQYF.

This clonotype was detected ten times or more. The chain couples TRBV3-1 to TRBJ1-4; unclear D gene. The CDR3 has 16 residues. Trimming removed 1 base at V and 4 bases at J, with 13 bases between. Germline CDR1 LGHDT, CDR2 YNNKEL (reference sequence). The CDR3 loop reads CASSQGKKTYNEKLFF. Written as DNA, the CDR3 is TGTGCCAGCAGCCAAGGGAAGAAGACTTATAATGAAAAACTGTTTTTT.

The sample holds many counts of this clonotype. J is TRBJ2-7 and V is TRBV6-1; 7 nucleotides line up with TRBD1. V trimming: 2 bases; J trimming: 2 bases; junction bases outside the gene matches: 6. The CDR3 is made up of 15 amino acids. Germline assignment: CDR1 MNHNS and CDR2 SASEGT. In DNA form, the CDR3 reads TGTGCCAGCAGTGAAAGGGGGCGAGCACCCTACGAGCAGTACTTC. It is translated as CASSERGRAPYEQYF.

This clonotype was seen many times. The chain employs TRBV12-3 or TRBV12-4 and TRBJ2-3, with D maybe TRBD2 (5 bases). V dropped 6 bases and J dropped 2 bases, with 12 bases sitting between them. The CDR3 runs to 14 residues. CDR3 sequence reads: CASRPGDYTDTQYF. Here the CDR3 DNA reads TGTGCCAGCAGACCCGGAGACTACACAGATACGCAGTATTTT.

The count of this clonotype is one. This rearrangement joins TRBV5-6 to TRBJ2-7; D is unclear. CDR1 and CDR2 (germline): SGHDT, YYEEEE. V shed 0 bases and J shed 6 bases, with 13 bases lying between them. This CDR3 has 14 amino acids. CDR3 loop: CASSLGGASVEQYF. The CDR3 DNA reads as TGTGCCAGCAGCTTGGGGGGTGCCTCCGTCGAGCAGTACTTC.

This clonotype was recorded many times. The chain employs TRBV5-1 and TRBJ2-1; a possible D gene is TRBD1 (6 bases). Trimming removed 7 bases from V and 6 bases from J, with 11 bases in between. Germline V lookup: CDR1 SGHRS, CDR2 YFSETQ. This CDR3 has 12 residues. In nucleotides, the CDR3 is TGCGCCAGCGGAACAGGGACCAATGAGCAGTTCTTC. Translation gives CASGTGTNEQFF.

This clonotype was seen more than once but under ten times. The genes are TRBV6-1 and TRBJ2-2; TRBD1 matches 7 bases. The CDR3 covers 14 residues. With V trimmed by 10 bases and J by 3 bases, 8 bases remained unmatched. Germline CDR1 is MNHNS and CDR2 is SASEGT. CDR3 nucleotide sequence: TGTGCCACCTACAGGGGAGTGGACACCGGGGAGCTGTTTTTT. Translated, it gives CATYRGVDTGELFF.

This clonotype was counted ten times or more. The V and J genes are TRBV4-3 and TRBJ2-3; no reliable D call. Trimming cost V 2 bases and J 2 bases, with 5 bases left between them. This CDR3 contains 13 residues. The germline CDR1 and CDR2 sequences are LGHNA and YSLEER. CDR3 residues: CASSQSPTDTQYF. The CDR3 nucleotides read TGCGCCAGCAGCCAAAGCCCCACAGATACGCAGTATTTT.

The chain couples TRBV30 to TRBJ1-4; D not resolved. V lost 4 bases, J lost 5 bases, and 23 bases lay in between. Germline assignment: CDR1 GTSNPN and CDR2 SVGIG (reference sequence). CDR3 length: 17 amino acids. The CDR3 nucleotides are TGTGCCTGGATCCCATTGGGTGCGGGCTCCTCGAATGAAAAACTGTTTTTT. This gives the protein CAWIPLGAGSSNEKLFF. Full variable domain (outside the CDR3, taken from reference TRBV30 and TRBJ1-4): SQTIHQWPATLVQPVGSPLSLECTVEGTSNPNLYWYRQAAGRGLQLLFYSVGIGQISSEVPQNLSASRPQDRQFILSSKKLLLSDSGFYLCAWIPLGAGSSNEKLFFGSGTQLSVL.

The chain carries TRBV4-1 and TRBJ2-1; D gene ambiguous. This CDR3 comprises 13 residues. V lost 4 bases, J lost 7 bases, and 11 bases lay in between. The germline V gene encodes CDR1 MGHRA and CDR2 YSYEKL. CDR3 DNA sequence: TGCGCCAGCAGCCGACTCCCAATAAATGAGCAGTTCTTC. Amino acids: CASSRLPINEQFF.

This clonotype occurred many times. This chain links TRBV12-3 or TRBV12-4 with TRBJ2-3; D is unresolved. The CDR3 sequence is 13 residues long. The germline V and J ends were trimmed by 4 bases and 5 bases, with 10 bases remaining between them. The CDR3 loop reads CASSSLSGDTQYF. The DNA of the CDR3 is TGTGCCAGCAGTTCCCTCTCGGGAGATACGCAGTATTTT.

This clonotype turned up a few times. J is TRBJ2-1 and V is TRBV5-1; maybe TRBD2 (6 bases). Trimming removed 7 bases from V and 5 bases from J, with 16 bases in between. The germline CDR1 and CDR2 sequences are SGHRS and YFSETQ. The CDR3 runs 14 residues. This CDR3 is CASEDQRVDNEQFF. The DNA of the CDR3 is TGCGCCAGCGAGGACCAGCGGGTAGACAATGAGCAGTTCTTC.

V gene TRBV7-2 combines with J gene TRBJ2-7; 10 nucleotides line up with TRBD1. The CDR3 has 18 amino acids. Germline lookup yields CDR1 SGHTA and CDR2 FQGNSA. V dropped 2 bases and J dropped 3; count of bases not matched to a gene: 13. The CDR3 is CASSLPRQGASPDYEQYF. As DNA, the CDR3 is TGTGCCAGCAGCTTACCACGACAGGGGGCCAGCCCCGACTACGAGCAGTACTTC.

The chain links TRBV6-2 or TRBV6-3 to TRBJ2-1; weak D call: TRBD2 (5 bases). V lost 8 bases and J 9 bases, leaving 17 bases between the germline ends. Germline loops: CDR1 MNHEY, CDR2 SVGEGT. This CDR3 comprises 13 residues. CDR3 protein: CASDDYPPVEQFF. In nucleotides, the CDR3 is TGTGCCAGCGACGACTACCCCCCTGTTGAGCAGTTCTTC.

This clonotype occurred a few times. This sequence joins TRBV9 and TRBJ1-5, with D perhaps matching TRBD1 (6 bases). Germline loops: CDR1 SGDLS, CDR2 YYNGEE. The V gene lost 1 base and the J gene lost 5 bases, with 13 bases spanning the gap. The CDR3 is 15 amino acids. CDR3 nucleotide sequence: TGTGCCAGCAGCGTAACTACAGGGATCGATCAGCCCCAGCATTTT. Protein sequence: CASSVTTGIDQPQHF.

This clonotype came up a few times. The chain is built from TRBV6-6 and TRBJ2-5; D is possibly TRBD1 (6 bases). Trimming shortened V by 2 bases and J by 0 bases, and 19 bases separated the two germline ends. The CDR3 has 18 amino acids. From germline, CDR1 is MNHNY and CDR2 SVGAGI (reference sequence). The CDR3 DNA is TGTGCCAGCAGTTACCCAACCCGGGGACACCCGTACCAAGAGACCCAGTACTTC. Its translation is CASSYPTRGHPYQETQYF.

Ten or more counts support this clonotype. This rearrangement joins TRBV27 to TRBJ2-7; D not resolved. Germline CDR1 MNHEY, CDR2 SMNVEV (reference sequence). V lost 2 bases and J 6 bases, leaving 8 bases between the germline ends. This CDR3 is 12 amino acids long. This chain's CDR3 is CASSLVGTEQYF. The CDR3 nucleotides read TGTGCCAGCAGTTTAGTGGGAACCGAGCAGTACTTC.

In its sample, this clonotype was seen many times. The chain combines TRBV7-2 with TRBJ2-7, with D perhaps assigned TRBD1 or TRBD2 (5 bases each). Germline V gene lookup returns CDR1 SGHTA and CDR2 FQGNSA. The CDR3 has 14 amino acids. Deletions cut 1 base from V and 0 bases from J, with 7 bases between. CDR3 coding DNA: TGTGCCAGCAGCTTAGACGGGGCCTCCTACGAGCAGTACTTC. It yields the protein CASSLDGASYEQYF.

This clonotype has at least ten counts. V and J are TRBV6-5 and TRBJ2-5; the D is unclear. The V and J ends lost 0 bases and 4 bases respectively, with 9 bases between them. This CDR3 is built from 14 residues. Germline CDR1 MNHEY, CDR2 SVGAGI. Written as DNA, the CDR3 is TGTGCCAGCAGTTACTCGGTAGGGCTAGAGACCCAGTACTTC. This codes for CASSYSVGLETQYF.

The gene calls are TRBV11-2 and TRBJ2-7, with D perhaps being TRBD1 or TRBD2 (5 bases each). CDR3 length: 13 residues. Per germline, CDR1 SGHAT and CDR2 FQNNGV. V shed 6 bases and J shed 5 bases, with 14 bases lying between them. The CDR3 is CASRGPGWNEQYF. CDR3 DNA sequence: TGTGCCAGCAGGGGACCGGGGTGGAACGAGCAGTACTTC. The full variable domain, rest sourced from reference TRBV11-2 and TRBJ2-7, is EAGVAQSPRYKIIEKRQSVAFWCNPISGHATLYWYQQILGQGPKLLIQFQNNGVVDDSQLPKDRFSAERLKGVDSTLKIQPAKLEDSAVYLCASRGPGWNEQYFGPGTRLTVT.

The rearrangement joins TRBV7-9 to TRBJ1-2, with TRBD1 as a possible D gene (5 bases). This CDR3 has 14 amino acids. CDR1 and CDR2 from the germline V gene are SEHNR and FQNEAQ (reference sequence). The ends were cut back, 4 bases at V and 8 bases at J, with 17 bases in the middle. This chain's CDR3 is CASSSFEGQGGYTF. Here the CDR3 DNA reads TGTGCCAGCAGCTCCTTCGAGGGTCAGGGCGGCTACACCTTC. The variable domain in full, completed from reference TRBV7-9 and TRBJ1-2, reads DTGVSQNPRHKITKRGQNVTFRCDPISEHNRLYWYRQTLGQGPEFLTYFQNEAQLEKSRLLSDRFSAERPKGSFSTLEIQRTEQGDSAMYLCASSSFEGQGGYTFGSGTRLTVV.

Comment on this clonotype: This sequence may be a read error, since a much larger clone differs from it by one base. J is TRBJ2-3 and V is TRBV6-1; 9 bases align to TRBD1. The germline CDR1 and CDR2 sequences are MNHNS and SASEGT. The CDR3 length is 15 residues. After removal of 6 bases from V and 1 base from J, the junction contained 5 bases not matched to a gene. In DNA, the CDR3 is TGTGCCAGCAGCCCCTGGACAGGGGGCACAGATACGCAGTATTTT. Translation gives CASSPWTGGTDTQYF.

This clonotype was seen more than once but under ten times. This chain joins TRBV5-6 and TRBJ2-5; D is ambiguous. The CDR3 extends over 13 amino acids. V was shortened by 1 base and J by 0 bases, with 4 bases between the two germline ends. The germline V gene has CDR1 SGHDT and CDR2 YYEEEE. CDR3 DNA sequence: TGTGCCAGCAGCTTGCTTAACCAAGAGACCCAGTACTTC. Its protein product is CASSLLNQETQYF.